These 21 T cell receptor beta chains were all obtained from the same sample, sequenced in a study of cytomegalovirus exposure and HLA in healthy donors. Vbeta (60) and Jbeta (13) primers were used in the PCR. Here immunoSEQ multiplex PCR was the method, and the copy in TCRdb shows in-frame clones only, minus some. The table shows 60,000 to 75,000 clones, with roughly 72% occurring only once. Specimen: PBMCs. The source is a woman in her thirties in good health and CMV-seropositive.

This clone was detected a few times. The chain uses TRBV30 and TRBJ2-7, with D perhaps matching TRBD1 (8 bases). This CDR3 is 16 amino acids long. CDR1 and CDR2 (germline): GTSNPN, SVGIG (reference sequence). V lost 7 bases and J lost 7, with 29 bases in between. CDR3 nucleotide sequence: TGTGCCTACGCCCGACAGGGGAAGAGACTAGCTGGAGAGCAGTACTTC. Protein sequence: CAYARQGKRLAGEQYF.

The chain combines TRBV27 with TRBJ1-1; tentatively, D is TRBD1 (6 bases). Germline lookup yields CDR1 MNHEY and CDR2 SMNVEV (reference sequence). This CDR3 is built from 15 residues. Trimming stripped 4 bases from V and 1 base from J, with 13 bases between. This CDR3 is CASSSPGHSNTEAFF. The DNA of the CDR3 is TGTGCCAGCAGTTCTCCGGGACACTCGAACACTGAAGCTTTCTTT.

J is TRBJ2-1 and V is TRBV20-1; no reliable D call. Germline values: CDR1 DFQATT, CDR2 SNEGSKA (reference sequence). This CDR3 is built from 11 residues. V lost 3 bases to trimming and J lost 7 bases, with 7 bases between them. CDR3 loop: CSASLKNEQFF. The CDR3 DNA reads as TGCAGTGCTAGCCTTAAAAATGAGCAGTTCTTC.

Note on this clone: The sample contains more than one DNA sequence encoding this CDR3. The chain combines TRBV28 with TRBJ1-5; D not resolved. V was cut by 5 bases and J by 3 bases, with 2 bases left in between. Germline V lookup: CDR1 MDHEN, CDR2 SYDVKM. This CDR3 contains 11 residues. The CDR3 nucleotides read TGTGCCAGCAGTCTCAATCAGCCCCAGCATTTT. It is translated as CASSLNQPQHF. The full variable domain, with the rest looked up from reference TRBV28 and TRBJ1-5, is DVKVTQSSRYLVKRTGEKVFLECVQDMDHENMFWYRQDPGLGLRLIYFSYDVKMKEKGDIPEGYSVSREKKERFSLILESASTNQTSMYLCASSLNQPQHFGDGTRLSIL.

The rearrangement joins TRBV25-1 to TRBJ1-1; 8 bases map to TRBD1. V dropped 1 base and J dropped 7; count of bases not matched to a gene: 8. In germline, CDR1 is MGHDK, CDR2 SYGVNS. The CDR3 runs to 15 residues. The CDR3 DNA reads TGTGCCAGCAGTGAATCCTATGGACAGGGCTGTGAAGCTTTCTTT. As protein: CASSESYGQGCEAFF. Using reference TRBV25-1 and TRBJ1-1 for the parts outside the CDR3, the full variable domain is EADIYQTPRYLVIGTGKKITLECSQTMGHDKMYWYQQDPGMELHLIHYSYGVNSTEKGDLSSESTVSRIRTEHFPLTLESARPSHTSQYLCASSESYGQGCEAFFGQGTRLTVV.

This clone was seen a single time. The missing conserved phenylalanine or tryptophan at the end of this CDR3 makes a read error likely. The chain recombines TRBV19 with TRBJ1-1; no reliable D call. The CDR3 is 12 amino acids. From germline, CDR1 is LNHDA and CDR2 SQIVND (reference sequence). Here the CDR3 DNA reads TGTGCCAGTAGCATAGGGAGGGCTGAAGCTTTCCTT. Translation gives CASSIGRAEAFL.

The CDR3 DNA follows: TGTGCCAGCAGCCAGAGTCAGGGGGCAAATGGCTACACCTTC. Translation gives CASSQSQGANGYTF. V and J are TRBV4-2 and TRBJ1-2; 8 bases align to TRBD1. V dropped 3 bases and J dropped 6; count of bases not matched to a gene: 6. This CDR3 spans 14 amino acids. The V gene's germline CDR1 is LGHNA and CDR2 YNFKEQ.

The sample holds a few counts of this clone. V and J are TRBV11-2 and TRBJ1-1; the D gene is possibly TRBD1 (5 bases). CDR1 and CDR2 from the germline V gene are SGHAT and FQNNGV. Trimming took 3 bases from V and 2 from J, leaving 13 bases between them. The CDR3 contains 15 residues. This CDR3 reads CASSLRGGDNTEAFF. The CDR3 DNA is TGTGCCAGCAGCTTGAGAGGAGGGGACAACACTGAAGCTTTCTTT.

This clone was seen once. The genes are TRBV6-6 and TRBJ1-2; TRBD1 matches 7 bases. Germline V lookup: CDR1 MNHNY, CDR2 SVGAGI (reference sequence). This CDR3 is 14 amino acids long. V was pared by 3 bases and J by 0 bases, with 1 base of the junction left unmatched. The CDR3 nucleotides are TGTGCCAGCAGTTATGGGACAGCTAACTATGGCTACACCTTC. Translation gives CASSYGTANYGYTF.

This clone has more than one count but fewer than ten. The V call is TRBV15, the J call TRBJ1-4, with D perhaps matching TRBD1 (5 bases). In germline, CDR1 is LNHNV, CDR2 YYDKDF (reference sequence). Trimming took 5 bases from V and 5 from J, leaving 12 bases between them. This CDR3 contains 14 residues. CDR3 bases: TGTGCCACCAGCGCGCGGCGACAGAATGAAAAACTGTTTTTT. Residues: CATSARRQNEKLFF.

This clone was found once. The DNA of the CDR3 is TGTGCCAGCAGCCCCGGGACAGGCGGCGCGCAGTACTTC. It encodes CASSPGTGGAQYF. The chain links TRBV6-1 to TRBJ2-7; 8 bases match TRBD1. The V gene's germline CDR1 is MNHNS and CDR2 SASEGT. The junction had 10 bases not matched to a gene; V was cut back by 6 bases and J by 9 bases. The CDR3 loop spans 13 amino acids.

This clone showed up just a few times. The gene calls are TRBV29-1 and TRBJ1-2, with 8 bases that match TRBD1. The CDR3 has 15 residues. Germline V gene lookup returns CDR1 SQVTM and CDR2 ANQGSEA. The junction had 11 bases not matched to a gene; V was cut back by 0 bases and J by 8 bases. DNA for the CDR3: TGCAGCGTTGAAGATCCCGGGACAGGTCCAGGCGGCTACACCTTC. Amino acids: CSVEDPGTGPGGYTF.

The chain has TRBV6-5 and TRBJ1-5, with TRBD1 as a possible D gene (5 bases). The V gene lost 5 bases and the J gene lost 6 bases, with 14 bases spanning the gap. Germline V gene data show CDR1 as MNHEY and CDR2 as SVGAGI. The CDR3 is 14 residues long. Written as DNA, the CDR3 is TGTGCCAGCAGTGCCCAGGGAAGTGGTCAGCCCCAGCATTTT. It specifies CASSAQGSGQPQHF.

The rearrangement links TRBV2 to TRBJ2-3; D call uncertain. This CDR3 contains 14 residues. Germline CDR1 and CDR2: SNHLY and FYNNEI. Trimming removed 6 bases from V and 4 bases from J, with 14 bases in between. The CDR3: CASSRLLTSDTQYF. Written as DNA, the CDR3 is TGTGCCAGCAGCAGACTTCTGACCTCAGATACGCAGTATTTT.

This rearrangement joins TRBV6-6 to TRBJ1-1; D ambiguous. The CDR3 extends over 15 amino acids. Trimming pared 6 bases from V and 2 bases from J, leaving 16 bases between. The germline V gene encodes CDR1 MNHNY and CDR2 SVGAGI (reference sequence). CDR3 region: CASRHLQTVNTEAFF. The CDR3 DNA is TGTGCCAGCAGACACCTACAGACGGTTAACACTGAAGCTTTCTTT.

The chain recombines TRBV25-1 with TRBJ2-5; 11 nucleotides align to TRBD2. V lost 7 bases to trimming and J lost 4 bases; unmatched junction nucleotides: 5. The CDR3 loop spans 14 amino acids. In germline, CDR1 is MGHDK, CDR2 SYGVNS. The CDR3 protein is CASTPSGRLETQYF. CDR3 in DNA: TGTGCCAGCACACCTAGCGGGAGGTTAGAGACCCAGTACTTC.

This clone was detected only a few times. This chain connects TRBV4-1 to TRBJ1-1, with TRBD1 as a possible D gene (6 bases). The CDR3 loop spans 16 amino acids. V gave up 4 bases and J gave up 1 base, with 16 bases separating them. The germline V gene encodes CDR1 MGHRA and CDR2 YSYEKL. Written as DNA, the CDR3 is TGCGCCAGCAGCCCAAAAGGAATAGGGGGGAACACTGAAGCTTTCTTT. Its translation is CASSPKGIGGNTEAFF.

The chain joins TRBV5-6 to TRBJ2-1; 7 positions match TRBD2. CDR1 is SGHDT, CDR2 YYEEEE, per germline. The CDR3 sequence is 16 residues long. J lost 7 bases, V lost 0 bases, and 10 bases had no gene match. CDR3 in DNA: TGTGCCAGCAGCTTGGGGTTGGCGGGAGTGTCAAATGAGCAGTTCTTC. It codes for CASSLGLAGVSNEQFF.

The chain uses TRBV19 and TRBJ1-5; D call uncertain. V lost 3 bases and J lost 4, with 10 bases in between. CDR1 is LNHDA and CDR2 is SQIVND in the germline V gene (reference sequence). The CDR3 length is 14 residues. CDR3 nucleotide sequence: TGTGCCAGTAGTATCTGGGGAGGTAATCAGCCCCAGCATTTT. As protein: CASSIWGGNQPQHF.

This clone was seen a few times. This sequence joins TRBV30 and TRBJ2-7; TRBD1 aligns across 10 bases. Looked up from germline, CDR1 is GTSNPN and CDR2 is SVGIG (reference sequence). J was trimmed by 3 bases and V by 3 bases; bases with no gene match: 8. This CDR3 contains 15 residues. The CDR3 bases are TGTGCCTGGAGCGAGATGACAGGGGGCGGCTACGAGCAGTACTTC. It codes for CAWSEMTGGGYEQYF.

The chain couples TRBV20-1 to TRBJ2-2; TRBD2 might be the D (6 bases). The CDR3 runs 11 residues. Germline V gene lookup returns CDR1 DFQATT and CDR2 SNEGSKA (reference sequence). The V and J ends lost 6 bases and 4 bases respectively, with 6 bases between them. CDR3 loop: CSAGGTGELFF. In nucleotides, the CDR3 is TGCAGTGCGGGGGGCACCGGGGAGCTGTTTTTT.